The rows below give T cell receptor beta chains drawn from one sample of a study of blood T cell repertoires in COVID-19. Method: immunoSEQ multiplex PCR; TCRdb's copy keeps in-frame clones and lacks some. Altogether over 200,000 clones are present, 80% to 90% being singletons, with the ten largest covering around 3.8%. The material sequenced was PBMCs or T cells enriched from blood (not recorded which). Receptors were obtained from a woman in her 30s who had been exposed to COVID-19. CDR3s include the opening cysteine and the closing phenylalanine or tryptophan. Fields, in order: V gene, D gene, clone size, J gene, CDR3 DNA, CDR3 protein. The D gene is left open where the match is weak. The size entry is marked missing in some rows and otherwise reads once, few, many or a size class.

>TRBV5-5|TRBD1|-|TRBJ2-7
TGTGCCAGCAGCTTGGGAATACAGGGGGTCTACGAGCAGTACTTC
CASSLGIQGVYEQYF
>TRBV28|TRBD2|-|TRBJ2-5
TGTGCCAGCAGTTTAGGCCTAGCGGGCTCAGAGACCCAGTACTTC
CASSLGLAGSETQYF
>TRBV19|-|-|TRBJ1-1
TGTGCCAGTAGTATAGATCGGGATTCGAACACTGAAGCTTTCTTT
CASSIDRDSNTEAFF
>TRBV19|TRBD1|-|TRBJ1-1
TGTGCCAGTAGTATCCTAAGGGGACAGGGAGTCACTGAAGCTTTCTTT
CASSILRGQGVTEAFF
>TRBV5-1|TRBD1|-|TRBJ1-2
TGCGCCAGCAGCTTGGATGCGACAGGGGATGGCTACACCTTC
CASSLDATGDGYTF
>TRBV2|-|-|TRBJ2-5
TGTGCCAGCAATTTATTCGGAGAGACCCAGTACTTC
CASNLFGETQYF
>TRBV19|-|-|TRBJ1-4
TGTGCCAGTAGCGTTGGAGTAGGTAATGAAAAACTGTTTTTT
CASSVGVGNEKLFF
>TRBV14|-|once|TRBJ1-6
TGTGCCAGCAGCCAAGTAAGGACGGGGTCACCCCTCCACTTT
CASSQVRTGSPLHF
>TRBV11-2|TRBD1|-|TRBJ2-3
TGTGCCAGCAGTCTTAAAGACAGGGTTGGGATGTATTTT
CASSLKDRVGMYF
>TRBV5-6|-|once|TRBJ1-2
TGTGCCAGCAGCACCGGACAGTCACACGGCTACACCTTC
CASSTGQSHGYTF
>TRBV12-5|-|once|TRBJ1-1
TGTGCTAGTGGTTTTGGTCAGGGCGGTACTGAAGCTTTCTTT
CASGFGQGGTEAFF
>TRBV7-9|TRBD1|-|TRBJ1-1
TGTGCCAGCAGCTTAAGGACAGGCGATGAAGCTTTCTTT
CASSLRTGDEAFF
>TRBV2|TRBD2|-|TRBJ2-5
TGTGCCAGCAGTCCTGGACTAGCGGGAGCAGGAGAGACCCAGTACTTC
CASSPGLAGAGETQYF
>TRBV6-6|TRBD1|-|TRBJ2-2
TGTGCCAGCAGTCGAAGTGGACAGGGGGGGACCGGGGAGCTGTTTTTT
CASSRSGQGGTGELFF
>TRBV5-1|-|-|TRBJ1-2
TGCGCCAGCAGCTTGCAGGGAGGGGAAAACTATGGCTACACCTTC
CASSLQGGENYGYTF
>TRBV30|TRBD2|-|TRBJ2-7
TGTGCCTGGAGTACCATCAGAGGGACTAGAGCCTACGAGCAGTACTTC
CAWSTIRGTRAYEQYF
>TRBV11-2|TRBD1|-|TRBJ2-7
TGTGCCAGCAGCCGTCCGGGGACAGCTTACGAGCAGTACTTC
CASSRPGTAYEQYF
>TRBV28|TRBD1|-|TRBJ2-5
TGTGCCAGCAGTACAAAATACAGGGGGCATGGGCCTCGCGATTTCCAGTACCAAGAGACCCAGTACTTC
CASSTKYRGHGPRDFQYQETQYF
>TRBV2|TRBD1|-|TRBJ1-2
TGTGCCAGCAGGGAAACAGGGGGCGCAGATGGCTACACCTTC
CASRETGGADGYTF
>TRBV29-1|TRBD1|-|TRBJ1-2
TGCAGCGTTGATCAGACAGGGACCGTCGGGGGCTACACCTTC
CSVDQTGTVGGYTF
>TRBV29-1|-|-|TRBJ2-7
TGCAGCGTTGAATCTAGGGGGTCCTACGAGCAGTACTTC
CSVESRGSYEQYF
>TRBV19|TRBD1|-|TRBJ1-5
TGTGCCAGTAGTATCGGATACAGGGGAAATCAGCCCCAGCATTTT
CASSIGYRGNQPQHF
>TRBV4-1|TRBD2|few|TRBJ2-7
TGCGCCAGCAGCCAAGTTCAGCGGGAGGGCGAGCAGTACTTC
CASSQVQREGEQYF
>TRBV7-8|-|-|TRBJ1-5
TGTGCCAGCAGCTTAGAGACACAGGGTTTGCATCAGCCCCAGCATTTT
CASSLETQGLHQPQHF
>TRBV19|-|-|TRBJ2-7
TGTGCCAGTAGTATAAAAGGCGGATACTACGAGCAGTACTTC
CASSIKGGYYEQYF
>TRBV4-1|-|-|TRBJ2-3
TGCGCCAGCAGCCCGCGGGCAGGGGCAGATACGCAGTATTTT
CASSPRAGADTQYF
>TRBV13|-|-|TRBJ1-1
TGTGCCAGCAGCTTATTGGCAGAAGCTTTCTTT
CASSLLAEAFF
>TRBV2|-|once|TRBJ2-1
TGTGCCAGCTTTCCGGAGAGCCCCTACAATGAGCAGTTCTTC
CASFPESPYNEQFF
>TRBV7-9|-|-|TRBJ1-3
TGTGCCAGCAGCTTGGACAGCCCAAGCTCTGGAAACACCATATATTTT
CASSLDSPSSGNTIYF
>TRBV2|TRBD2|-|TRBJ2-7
TGTGCCAGCAGTGAAAGACTAGCGGGAGGGTACGAGCAGTACTTC
CASSERLAGGYEQYF
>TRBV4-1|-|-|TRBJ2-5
TGCGCCAGCAGCCGGACAGTCCAAGAGACCCAGTACTTC
CASSRTVQETQYF
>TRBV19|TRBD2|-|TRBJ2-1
TGTGCCAGTATGGGAGGACTAGCGGGAGGCCACCGCAACAATGAGCAGTTCTTC
CASMGGLAGGHRNNEQFF
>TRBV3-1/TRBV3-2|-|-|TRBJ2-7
TGTGCCAGCAGCCACCTTAGGAGGGACTTCTACGAGCAGTACTTC
CASSHLRRDFYEQYF
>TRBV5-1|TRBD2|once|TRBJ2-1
TGCGCCAGCAGCTTGAGACTAGCCCGGGGCAATGAGCAGTTCTTC
CASSLRLARGNEQFF
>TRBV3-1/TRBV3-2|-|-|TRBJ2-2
TGTGCCAGCAGCCGTAGGGGGGGGCGGGACCCGAACACCGGGGAGCTGTTTTTT
CASSRRGGRDPNTGELFF
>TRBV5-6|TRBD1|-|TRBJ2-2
TGTGCCAGCCGGGGACAGGTGTTCACCGGGGAGCTGTTTTTT
CASRGQVFTGELFF
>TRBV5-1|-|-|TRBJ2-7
TGCGCCAGCAGACTCGACCTAGGATCGAAGTACTTC
CASRLDLGSKYF
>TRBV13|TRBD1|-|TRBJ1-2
TGTGCCAGCAGCTTCGTTACTCCAGGGGGCAACTATGGCTACACCTTC
CASSFVTPGGNYGYTF
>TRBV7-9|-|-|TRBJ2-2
TGTGCCAGCAGCTTAAACTGGCAGGTCACAGGCAACACCGGGGAGCTGTTTTTT
CASSLNWQVTGNTGELFF
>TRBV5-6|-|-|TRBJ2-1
TGTGCCAGCAGCTTGGGGGCTGAGCAGTTCTTC
CASSLGAEQFF
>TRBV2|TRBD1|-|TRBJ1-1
TGTGCCAGCAGTAGGACAGGGGTAAGGACTGAAGCTTTCTTT
CASSRTGVRTEAFF
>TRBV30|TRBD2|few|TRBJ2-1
TGTGCCTGGGAGGGACTAGCGGGAGGTGGGTACAATGAGCAGTTCTTC
CAWEGLAGGGYNEQFF